The rows below give T cell receptor beta chains drawn from one sample of a study of cytomegalovirus exposure and HLA in healthy donors. Some clones are missing from TCRdb's copy, which holds only in-frame ones; the method was immunoSEQ multiplex PCR. The sample includes roughly 86,000 clones, approximately 60% of them seen just once. Specimen: PBMCs. These receptors all come from a woman between 50 and 59 years old in good health and CMV-seropositive. The CDR3 runs from the conserved cysteine through the conserved F or W. The D gene is left open where the match is weak. The size entry is marked missing in some rows and otherwise reads once, few, many or a size class.

NA	TRBJ1-3	TRBV5-6	NA	CASSGTRRSSGNTIYF	TGTGCCAGCAGCGGAACCCGACGGAGCTCTGGAAACACCATATATTTT
NA	TRBJ2-7	TRBV5-8	TRBD1	CASSLARQGISEQYF	TGTGCCAGCAGCTTGGCGCGACAGGGGATTTCCGAGCAGTACTTC
NA	TRBJ2-1	TRBV5-6	TRBD1	CASSLKTGNAYNEQFF	TGTGCCAGCAGCTTGAAGACAGGGAACGCCTACAATGAGCAGTTCTTC
NA	TRBJ2-7	TRBV30	NA	CAWSASGDQYF	TGTGCCTGGAGTGCCAGCGGCGACCAGTACTTC
NA	TRBJ1-2	TRBV29-1	TRBD1	CSVGGQNGYTF	TGCAGCGTTGGGGGACAGAATGGCTACACCTTC
NA	TRBJ1-1	TRBV5-1	NA	CASSVLSLGSTEAFF	TGCGCCAGCAGCGTGCTTAGCCTAGGAAGTACTGAAGCTTTCTTT
few	TRBJ1-2	TRBV19	NA	CASSISGPGGYTF	TGTGCCAGTAGTATATCAGGGCCCGGAGGCTACACCTTC
NA	TRBJ2-2	TRBV11-2	TRBD1	CASSIDRVTGELFF	TGTGCCAGCAGCATAGACAGGGTTACCGGGGAGCTGTTTTTT
once	TRBJ2-2	TRBV7-3	TRBD1	CASSLGTGSSGELFF	TGTGCCAGCAGCTTGGGGACAGGGTCCTCTGGGGAGCTGTTTTTT
NA	TRBJ1-2	TRBV28	NA	CASSSQAWDGYTF	TGTGCCAGCAGTAGTCAGGCATGGGATGGCTACACCTTC
NA	TRBJ2-1	TRBV28	TRBD1	CASSPRDRGRQVNEQFF	TGTGCCAGCAGTCCGAGGGACAGGGGGCGTCAAGTAAATGAGCAGTTCTTC
few	TRBJ1-4	TRBV2	TRBD1	CASSPLGQNEKLFF	TGTGCCAGCAGTCCCTTGGGACAGAATGAAAAACTGTTTTTT
NA	TRBJ1-2	TRBV6-5	NA	CASSPGTNYGYTF	TGTGCCAGCAGCCCCGGGACTAACTATGGCTACACCTTC
NA	TRBJ1-2	TRBV2	NA	CASRPSTLPGGYTF	TGTGCCAGCAGGCCTTCTACATTGCCAGGGGGCTACACCTTC
NA	TRBJ2-1	TRBV18	TRBD2	CASSPEAGAYNEQFF	TGTGCCAGCTCACCCGAGGCGGGAGCCTACAATGAGCAGTTCTTC
NA	TRBJ2-1	TRBV27	TRBD2	CASSLSSGTFNEQFF	TGTGCCAGCAGTTTATCCAGCGGGACCTTCAATGAGCAGTTCTTC
NA	TRBJ1-5	TRBV10-3	TRBD1	CAIRQGASDQPQHF	TGTGCCATCAGACAGGGGGCCTCCGATCAGCCCCAGCATTTT
NA	TRBJ2-7	TRBV2	NA	CASSDQGQLGYEQYF	TGTGCCAGCAGTGATCAGGGGCAGTTGGGCTACGAGCAGTACTTC
NA	TRBJ2-1	TRBV28	NA	CASSLSWGGDNEQFF	TGTGCCAGCAGTTTATCCTGGGGCGGGGACAATGAGCAGTTCTTC
NA	TRBJ1-2	TRBV28	TRBD1	CASFGTGDGNYGYTF	TGTGCCAGCTTTGGGACAGGGGACGGGAACTATGGCTACACCTTC
NA	TRBJ2-7	TRBV19	TRBD1	CASSATGGTYEQYF	TGTGCCAGTAGTGCGACAGGGGGCACCTACGAGCAGTACTTC
many	TRBJ2-7	TRBV6-5	NA	CASSYAGQQLYEQYF	TGTGCCAGCAGTTACGCAGGACAGCAGCTCTACGAGCAGTACTTC
few	TRBJ1-1	TRBV5-6	NA	CASSFDRNTEAFF	TGTGCCAGCAGCTTCGACAGGAACACTGAAGCTTTCTTT
few	TRBJ1-5	TRBV6-5	TRBD1	CASSSLQGGAQPQHF	TGTGCCAGCAGTTCATTGCAGGGGGGCGCTCAGCCCCAGCATTTT
NA	TRBJ2-7	TRBV27	TRBD1	CASRPRDRYEQYF	TGTGCCAGCCGCCCCCGGGACAGATACGAGCAGTACTTC
NA	TRBJ2-1	TRBV5-1	TRBD2	CASSRSGGASDEQFF	TGCGCCAGCAGCCGTAGCGGGGGGGCCTCCGATGAGCAGTTCTTC
NA	TRBJ2-1	TRBV28	NA	CASSWRDKFYNEQFF	TGTGCCAGCAGTTGGCGAGACAAGTTCTACAATGAGCAGTTCTTC
NA	TRBJ2-1	TRBV10-2	NA	CASSDRGPASSYNEQFF	TGCGCCAGCAGTGACAGGGGACCCGCCTCCTCCTACAATGAGCAGTTCTTC
NA	TRBJ1-5	TRBV7-3	NA	CASSLTESGPQHF	TGTGCCAGCAGCTTAACGGAATCAGGGCCCCAGCATTTT
NA	TRBJ2-7	TRBV4-2	NA	CASSQGAGTYEQYF	TGTGCCAGCAGCCAAGGGGCCGGCACCTACGAGCAGTACTTC
NA	TRBJ1-1	TRBV6-5	TRBD1	CASCLGGAAEAFF	TGTGCCAGCTGCCTAGGGGGCGCGGCTGAAGCTTTCTTT
few	TRBJ1-2	TRBV27	NA	CASSTSGAAYGYTF	TGTGCCAGCAGTACCTCAGGGGCTGCCTATGGCTACACCTTC
NA	TRBJ2-5	TRBV5-5	NA	CASSLALGQPSQETQYF	TGTGCCAGCAGCTTGGCCCTCGGACAGCCTTCTCAAGAGACCCAGTACTTC
NA	TRBJ1-1	TRBV28	NA	CASSLFLVGSGEVWGSTEAFF	TGTGCCAGCAGTTTATTCCTTGTTGGGTCAGGGGAAGTCTGGGGGAGCACTGAAGCTTTCTTT
NA	TRBJ2-3	TRBV30	TRBD2	CAWSVTGTSDTQYF	TGTGCCTGGAGTGTAACTGGGACTAGCGATACGCAGTATTTT
NA	TRBJ1-1	TRBV28	NA	CASSLWKGSEAFF	TGTGCCAGCAGTTTATGGAAGGGGTCTGAAGCTTTCTTT
once	TRBJ2-7	TRBV9	NA	CASSVGGAGEQYF	TGTGCCAGCAGCGTGGGGGGGGCTGGTGAGCAGTACTTC